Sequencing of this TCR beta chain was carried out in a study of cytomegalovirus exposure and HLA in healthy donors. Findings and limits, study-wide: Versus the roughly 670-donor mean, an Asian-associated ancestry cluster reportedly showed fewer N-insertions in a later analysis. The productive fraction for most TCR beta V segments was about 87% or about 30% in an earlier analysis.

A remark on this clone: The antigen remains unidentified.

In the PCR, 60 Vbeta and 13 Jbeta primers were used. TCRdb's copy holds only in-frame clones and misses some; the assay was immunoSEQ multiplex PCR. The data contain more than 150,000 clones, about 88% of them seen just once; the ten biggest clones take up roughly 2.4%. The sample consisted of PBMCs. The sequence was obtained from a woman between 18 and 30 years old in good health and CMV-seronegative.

The CDR3: CASSSDRSSYEQYF. The DNA of the CDR3 is TGTGCCAGCAGCTCGGACAGGAGCTCCTACGAGCAGTACTTC. The chain carries TRBV7-8 and TRBJ2-7, with 7 bases that match TRBD1. The CDR3 totals 14 residues. J gave up 0 bases and V 4 bases, and 3 bases lay outside the gene matches. The germline V gene encodes CDR1 SGHVS and CDR2 FQNEAQ.